One sample yielded the 30 T cell receptor beta chains listed below, sequenced in a study of T cell repertoires and HLA-DP antigens. The antigens of these receptors remain unknown. The assay was immunoSEQ multiplex PCR, and TCRdb's table has in-frame clones only and misses some. The table lists around 110,000 clones, over 90% of them singletons. Source material: CD4+ T cells from PBMCs. These receptors originate from a woman between 18 and 29 years old in good health and CMV-seronegative.

The V gene is TRBV5-4, the J gene TRBJ2-1, with 9 bases fitting TRBD2. The CDR3 has 16 amino acids. Per the germline V gene, CDR1 is SGHNT and CDR2 is YYREEE (reference sequence). V shed 3 bases, J shed 6 bases, and the junction held 10 bases outside the gene matches. The CDR3 region has the DNA TGTGCCAGCAGCTCCTGGGGTAGCGGGAGACTCAATGAGCAGTTCTTC. It encodes CASSSWGSGRLNEQFF.

The V call is TRBV7-9, the J call TRBJ2-1; D is perhaps TRBD1 or TRBD2 (5 bases each). Germline lookup yields CDR1 SEHNR and CDR2 FQNEAQ (reference sequence). V gave up 9 bases and J gave up 2 bases, with 11 bases separating them. The CDR3 sequence is 13 residues long. The CDR3 loop reads CASTGPTYNEQFF. The CDR3 nucleotides are TGTGCCAGTACGGGACCTACCTACAATGAGCAGTTCTTC.

This chain joins TRBV19 and TRBJ1-5; 7 nucleotides match TRBD1. This CDR3 comprises 13 residues. Germline-derived CDR1 and CDR2 are LNHDA and SQIVND (reference sequence). V shed 3 bases, J shed 6 bases, and the junction held 2 bases outside the gene matches. The CDR3 reads CASSITGVQPQHF. In nucleotides, the CDR3 is TGTGCCAGTAGTATTACAGGGGTTCAGCCCCAGCATTTT.

The V and J genes are TRBV11-3 and TRBJ1-3, with D unclear. Per germline, CDR1 SGHNT and CDR2 YENEEA. Between the trimmed V and J ends, which lost 1 base and 4 bases, there was a span of 11 bases. The CDR3 is made up of 15 amino acids. Written as DNA, the CDR3 is TGTGCCAGCAGCTTAGGCGGAGGGCGAGGAAACACCATATATTTT. Protein product: CASSLGGGRGNTIYF.

The rearrangement joins TRBV7-9 to TRBJ1-4, with 7 bases fitting TRBD1. Trimming at V came to 3 bases and at J to 6 bases, leaving 4 bases not matched to a gene. The CDR3 covers 14 residues. CDR1 and CDR2 from the germline V gene are SEHNR and FQNEAQ (reference sequence). Here the CDR3 reads CASSLTGRHEKLFF. The CDR3 DNA reads as TGTGCCAGCAGCTTGACAGGGAGGCATGAAAAACTGTTTTTT. The variable domain in full, with the rest retrieved from reference TRBV7-9 and TRBJ1-4, is DTGVSQNPRHKITKRGQNVTFRCDPISEHNRLYWYRQTLGQGPEFLTYFQNEAQLEKSRLLSDRFSAERPKGSFSTLEIQRTEQGDSAMYLCASSLTGRHEKLFFGSGTQLSVL.

The chain carries TRBV10-1 and TRBJ2-5, with 7 bases identical to TRBD1. V gave up 0 bases and J gave up 3 bases; unmatched junction bases: 4. Germline CDR1 and CDR2: WNHNN and SYGVQD (reference sequence). This CDR3 comprises 15 residues. The CDR3, as DNA: TGCGCCAGCAGTGAGTCCCTGACAGGGAAAGAGACCCAGTACTTC. Its translation is CASSESLTGKETQYF.

The chain is built from TRBV5-6 and TRBJ1-2; D may be TRBD1 (6 bases). The CDR3 is 14 amino acids. V was clipped by 3 bases and J by 2 bases, with 11 bases between them. The germline CDR1 and CDR2 sequences are SGHDT and YYEEEE. The CDR3 sequence: CASSSKTGNYGYTF. The DNA for the CDR3 is TGTGCCAGCAGCTCGAAAACAGGGAACTATGGCTACACCTTC.

J is TRBJ1-6 and V is TRBV18; no reliable D call. The V end was cut by 8 bases, the J end by 7 bases, with 18 bases between. Germline CDR1 reads KGHSH; CDR2 reads LQKENI. This CDR3 contains 15 residues. This CDR3 is CASKPPDGTNSPLHF. DNA for the CDR3: TGTGCCAGCAAGCCCCCGGACGGTACGAATTCACCCCTCCACTTT. Based on the CDR3 plus reference TRBV18 and TRBJ1-6, the full variable domain is NAGVMQNPRHLVRRRGQEARLRCSPMKGHSHVYWYRQLPEEGLKFMVYLQKENIIDESGMPKERFSAEFPKEGPSILRIQQVVRGDSAAYFCASKPPDGTNSPLHFGNGTRLTVT.

V usage is TRBV7-3 and J usage is TRBJ2-3; D is possibly TRBD1 (5 bases). Trimming took off 7 bases at V and 2 bases at J, with 16 bases between the two ends. The CDR3 is 15 residues long. Germline V CDR1 and CDR2: SGHTA, FQGTGA. This chain's CDR3 is CASTTQGNPTDTQYF. The CDR3 coding sequence is TGTGCCAGCACAACCCAGGGCAATCCCACAGATACGCAGTATTTT.

The chain combines TRBV5-6 with TRBJ1-1; D possibly corresponds to TRBD1 (5 bases). The V and J ends lost 4 bases and 6 bases respectively, with 13 bases between them. Per germline, CDR1 SGHDT and CDR2 YYEEEE. CDR3 length equals 13 residues. The DNA of the CDR3 is TGTGCCAGCAGCAAGGGGCGGAGGGCTGAAGCTTTCTTT. It yields the protein CASSKGRRAEAFF.

This sequence joins TRBV7-9 and TRBJ2-7; maybe TRBD2 (5 bases). CDR1 is SEHNR, CDR2 FQNEAQ, per germline (reference sequence). The CDR3 is 15 amino acids. Trimming left V 2 bases short and J 0 bases short, with 11 bases between. CDR3 sequence: CASSLKTTYSYEQYF. The CDR3 region has the DNA TGTGCCAGCAGCTTAAAGACTACCTACTCCTACGAGCAGTACTTC.

This chain uses TRBV18 with TRBJ1-2, with D hard to call. Trimming shortened V by 4 bases and J by 2 bases, and 11 bases separated the two germline ends. The CDR3 totals 14 residues. CDR1 is KGHSH and CDR2 is LQKENI in the germline V gene. CDR3 sequence reads: CASSRGETNYGYTF. CDR3 DNA: TGTGCCAGCTCACGTGGGGAGACAAACTATGGCTACACCTTC.

The gene calls are TRBV10-3 and TRBJ1-5, with 8 bases lining up with TRBD1. The CDR3 contains 15 residues. Unmatched junction bases numbered 4, after V lost 0 bases and J lost 6 bases. Germline lookup yields CDR1 ENHRY and CDR2 SYGVKD. For the CDR3, the DNA is TGTGCCATCAGTGAGTCGACAGGGGCCCTTCAGCCCCAGCATTTT. Protein product: CAISESTGALQPQHF.

The chain has TRBV7-3 and TRBJ2-1; perhaps TRBD2 as D (5 bases). The CDR3 extends over 14 amino acids. CDR1 is SGHTA and CDR2 is FQGTGA in the germline V gene. Trimming took 3 bases from V and 4 from J, leaving 10 bases between them. The CDR3 DNA reads TGTGCCAGCAGCTTGAGCGGTCCTTACAATGAGCAGTTCTTC. Its protein product is CASSLSGPYNEQFF.

The rearrangement links TRBV9 to TRBJ2-3, with 8 nucleotides matching TRBD2. CDR3 length equals 16 residues. Germline lookup yields CDR1 SGDLS and CDR2 YYNGEE. The trim removed 1 base at V and 4 bases at J, leaving 8 bases unmatched. CDR3 in amino acids: CASSVRGPGGPDTQYF. For the CDR3, the DNA is TGTGCCAGCAGCGTACGAGGTCCGGGAGGGCCAGATACGCAGTATTTT.

The chain is built from TRBV18 and TRBJ1-2, with 11 positions matching TRBD1. J was trimmed by 3 bases and V by 6 bases; bases with no gene match: 6. This CDR3 is built from 15 residues. Germline loops: CDR1 KGHSH, CDR2 LQKENI. CDR3 coding DNA: TGTGCCAGCTCGGACCGGACAGGGGGCGACTATGGCTACACCTTC. As protein: CASSDRTGGDYGYTF.

The rearrangement joins TRBV10-3 to TRBJ2-1; unclear D gene. Germline V CDR1 and CDR2: ENHRY, SYGVKD. V dropped 6 bases and J dropped 8 bases, with 8 bases sitting between them. CDR3 size: 11 residues. The CDR3 region is CAIRTGDEQFF. The CDR3 region has the DNA TGTGCCATCAGAACTGGGGATGAGCAGTTCTTC.

The rearrangement links TRBV9 to TRBJ2-1, with 7 bases lining up with TRBD1. Germline V gives CDR1 SGDLS, CDR2 YYNGEE. The trim removed 3 bases at V and 0 bases at J, leaving 3 bases unmatched. The CDR3 sequence is 15 residues long. This CDR3 is CASSARDSSYNEQFF. DNA of the CDR3: TGTGCCAGCAGCGCCCGGGACAGCTCCTACAATGAGCAGTTCTTC.

The gene calls are TRBV29-1 and TRBJ2-2; the match to TRBD1 covers 8 bases. V lost 7 bases and J lost 5; bases outside the gene matches: 9. Looked up from germline, CDR1 is SQVTM and CDR2 is ANQGSEA. CDR3 size: 14 residues. CDR3 sequence reads: CSASAGGNTGELFF. The CDR3 region has the DNA TGCAGCGCCTCAGCAGGGGGCAATACCGGGGAGCTGTTTTTT.

The gene calls are TRBV10-3 and TRBJ2-3; D possibly uses TRBD1 or TRBD2 (5 bases each). The CDR3 length is 15 residues. Germline V gene data show CDR1 as ENHRY and CDR2 as SYGVKD. Trimming took off 6 bases at V and 3 bases at J, with 16 bases between the two ends. In DNA, the CDR3 is TGTGCCATCAGACGAGAGGGGCCGGGAACAGATACGCAGTATTTT. It yields the protein CAIRREGPGTDTQYF.

In DNA, the CDR3 is TGTGCCAGTAGGGACAGGGCGGGCGGGGAGCTGTTTTTT. This gives the protein CASRDRAGGELFF. This chain joins TRBV19 and TRBJ2-2; 8 positions agree with TRBD1. There are 13 residues in the CDR3. V was clipped by 6 bases and J by 7 bases; unmatched bases: 4. Germline values: CDR1 LNHDA, CDR2 SQIVND (reference sequence).

The chain joins TRBV5-4 to TRBJ2-2, with 12 nucleotides matching TRBD2. The CDR3 covers 15 residues. V shed 5 bases and J 8 bases; nucleotides not matched to a gene: 7. CDR1 SGHNT and CDR2 YYREEE come from the germline V gene (reference sequence). The CDR3 is CASRPGLAGRGELFF. CDR3 coding DNA: TGTGCCAGCAGACCCGGACTAGCGGGAAGGGGGGAGCTGTTTTTT.

There are a few counts of this clone. The chain uses TRBV6-6 and TRBJ1-2; D unresolved. This CDR3 contains 13 residues. CDR1 and CDR2 (germline): MNHNY, SVGAGI (reference sequence). Between the trimmed V and J ends, which lost 0 bases and 2 bases, there was a span of 4 bases. The CDR3 DNA follows: TGTGCCAGCAGTTACTCACTAAACTATGGCTACACCTTC. Protein product: CASSYSLNYGYTF.

This chain links TRBV5-1 with TRBJ2-3; D call uncertain. Germline values: CDR1 SGHRS, CDR2 YFSETQ. This CDR3 has 13 amino acids. Trimming removed 7 bases from V and 2 bases from J, with 11 bases in between. The CDR3 protein is CASGPHFTDTQYF. The CDR3 coding sequence is TGCGCCAGCGGCCCTCATTTCACAGATACGCAGTATTTT. The full variable domain, its missing parts supplied by reference TRBV5-1 and TRBJ2-3, is KAGVTQTPRYLIKTRGQQVTLSCSPISGHRSVSWYQQTPGQGLQFLFEYFSETQRNKGNFPGRFSGRQFSNSRSEMNVSTLELGDSALYLCASGPHFTDTQYFGPGTRLTVL.

This chain connects TRBV2 to TRBJ1-5; D call uncertain. Trimming shortened V by 2 bases and J by 0 bases, and 11 bases separated the two germline ends. The CDR3 has 16 amino acids. From germline, CDR1 is SNHLY and CDR2 FYNNEI. The CDR3 here is CASSESLAYSNQPQHF. As DNA, the CDR3 is TGTGCCAGCAGTGAATCTTTAGCTTATAGCAATCAGCCCCAGCATTTT.

The J gene is TRBJ1-2, the V gene TRBV20-1; no reliable D call. CDR1 and CDR2 (germline): DFQATT, SNEGSKA (reference sequence). V lost 3 bases and J lost 5, with 7 bases in between. The CDR3 runs 11 residues. The CDR3 sequence: CSARTEYGYTF. CDR3 DNA sequence: TGCAGTGCTAGGACTGAGTATGGCTACACCTTC.

The genes are TRBV9 and TRBJ1-5, with TRBD1 identical over 7 bases. The V and J ends lost 0 bases and 1 base, in that order; junction bases with no gene match: 1. The CDR3 spans 15 residues. Germline V gives CDR1 SGDLS, CDR2 YYNGEE. The chain's CDR3 is CASSVEGGSNQPQHF. CDR3 nucleotides: TGTGCCAGCAGCGTAGAAGGGGGCAGCAATCAGCCCCAGCATTTT.

The rearrangement links TRBV6-5 to TRBJ1-1; 8 nucleotides align to TRBD1. J was trimmed by 7 bases and V by 6 bases; bases with no gene match: 4. CDR1 is MNHEY, CDR2 SVGAGI, per germline. The CDR3 consists of 12 residues. DNA for the CDR3: TGTGCCAGCAGCCGAACAGGGGGTGAAGCTTTCTTT. This translates into CASSRTGGEAFF.

The chain links TRBV10-3 to TRBJ2-3; D perhaps matches TRBD2 (6 bases). CDR1 and CDR2 (germline): ENHRY, SYGVKD. The CDR3 consists of 15 residues. V was trimmed by 0 bases and J by 5 bases, leaving 12 bases between them. The CDR3 loop reads CAISESGGVGDTQYF. The CDR3 region has the DNA TGTGCCATCAGTGAGTCGGGGGGAGTGGGAGATACGCAGTATTTT.

This clone was counted a single time. The V and J genes are TRBV5-5 and TRBJ1-2; tentative D call: TRBD1 (5 bases). Trimming shortened V by 4 bases and J by 2 bases, and 12 bases separated the two germline ends. CDR1 and CDR2 (germline): SGHKS, YYEKEE (reference sequence). The CDR3 runs 14 residues. The CDR3 sequence is CASSTQAGNYGYTF. The CDR3 DNA reads as TGTGCCAGCAGCACCCAAGCAGGGAACTATGGCTACACCTTC.